The TCR beta chain under discussion was sequenced for a study of vaccination effects on CD4 cells after COVID-19. Broader study findings: Convalescent patients were scarce in the study, and it lacked early post-infection timepoints.

Generated by immunoSEQ multiplex PCR, the TCRdb table keeps only in-frame clones and is missing some. This sample has about 76,000 clones, with approximately 80% found just once. It was after more than nine days of culture that CD4+ T cells were isolated. Half-medium changes using IL-2 medium occurred on days 3 and 7. As to this clone: Its specificity is not known.

This CDR3 comprises 17 residues. Trimming left V 6 bases short and J 5 bases short, with 23 bases between. The germline V gene has CDR1 LNHDA and CDR2 SQIVND (reference sequence). The V gene is TRBV19, the J gene TRBJ2-4; a possible D gene is TRBD1 (6 bases). This clonotype was sampled from a human donor who received a COVID-19 vaccine. Sequenced here: CD4+ T cells from PBMCs cultured without peptide, sampled before COVID-19 vaccination. The CDR3 sequence: CASSTLTGSDNQNIQYF. The CDR3 region has the DNA TGTGCCAGTAGCACCTTGACAGGCTCAGACAACCAAAACATTCAGTACTTC.